This is a list of T cell receptor beta chains from one sample in a study of cytomegalovirus exposure and HLA in healthy donors. The method was immunoSEQ multiplex PCR; TCRdb's version includes in-frame clones alone and lacks a portion of them. The sample lists about 130,000 clones; about 80% were seen once. Sequencing input: PBMCs. All receptors come from a man younger than 40 in good health and CMV-seronegative. CDR3s include the opening cysteine and the closing phenylalanine or tryptophan. The order of the fields is J gene, D gene, V gene, clone size, CDR3 protein, CDR3 DNA. D genes are given only for firm matches. The size field is filled for only some rows; it gives once, few, many or a size class.

TRBJ1-1 . TRBV28 . CASRLERTEAFF TGTGCCAGCAGACTCGAGCGGACTGAAGCTTTCTTT
TRBJ1-1 . TRBV30 . CAWSARGNTEAFF TGTGCCTGGAGTGCCAGGGGGAACACTGAAGCTTTCTTT
TRBJ2-2 . TRBV9 . CASSQRGDMNTGELFF TGTGCCAGCAGCCAGAGAGGTGATATGAACACCGGGGAGCTGTTTTTT
TRBJ2-7 . TRBV7-2 . CASSLREDYEQYF TGTGCCAGCAGCTTAAGAGAAGACTACGAGCAGTACTTC
TRBJ2-3 . TRBV11-1 few CASSLGGESTDTQYF TGTGCCAGCAGCTTAGGCGGGGAGAGCACAGATACGCAGTATTTT
TRBJ1-1 TRBD1 TRBV5-5 . CASSSRTGGMEAFF TGTGCCAGCAGCTCGAGGACAGGGGGCATGGAAGCTTTCTTT
TRBJ2-5 TRBD2 TRBV4-2 . CASSKTSGQETQYF TGTGCCAGCAGCAAGACTAGCGGCCAAGAGACCCAGTACTTC
TRBJ1-2 . TRBV5-6 . CASRRQSGFNYGYTF TGTGCCAGCAGAAGACAGTCCGGATTTAACTATGGCTACACCTTC
TRBJ1-5 . TRBV27 . CASSPGMSNQPQHF TGTGCCAGCAGTCCGGGAATGAGCAATCAGCCCCAGCATTTT
TRBJ1-5 . TRBV30 . CAWSVGTGWNQPQHF TGTGCCTGGAGTGTAGGCACAGGGTGGAATCAGCCCCAGCATTTT
TRBJ2-7 TRBD1 TRBV28 . CAVTGSSYEQYF TGTGCCGTGACAGGGAGCTCCTACGAGCAGTACTTC
TRBJ1-2 . TRBV28 . CASSFGQGNYGYTF TGTGCCAGCAGTTTTGGGCAGGGGAACTATGGCTACACCTTC
TRBJ1-5 TRBD1 TRBV6-1 . CASSERGQSNQPQHF TGTGCCAGCAGTGAAAGGGGACAGTCCAATCAGCCCCAGCATTTT
TRBJ2-3 . TRBV5-1 . CASSLEPNFSTDTQYF TGCGCCAGCAGCCTTGAGCCTAATTTCTCCACAGATACGCAGTATTTT
TRBJ2-5 . TRBV28 . CASRDRTFFQGKETQYF TGTGCCAGCCGAGACAGGACATTCTTTCAAGGAAAAGAGACCCAGTACTTC
TRBJ1-4 . TRBV5-6 . CASTSGSINEKLFF TGTGCCAGCACCTCTGGGAGTATCAATGAAAAACTGTTTTTT
TRBJ2-2 . TRBV2 few CASSGATGELFF TGTGCCAGCAGCGGAGCTACCGGGGAGCTGTTTTTT
TRBJ2-1 TRBD2 TRBV11-2 . CASSSLRGGWEQFF TGTGCCAGCAGCTCCCTTCGGGGGGGCTGGGAGCAGTTCTTC
TRBJ1-4 . TRBV29-1 . CSVVGLREKLFF TGCAGCGTTGTGGGGCTCAGGGAAAAACTGTTTTTT
TRBJ2-5 . TRBV5-1 . CASSLGGVGETQYF TGCGCCAGCAGCTTGGGCGGTGTGGGAGAGACCCAGTACTTC
TRBJ2-1 TRBD2 TRBV29-1 . CSVVLAGRYNEQFF TGCAGCGTCGTACTAGCGGGCCGCTACAATGAGCAGTTCTTC
TRBJ1-1 TRBD1 TRBV5-4 . CASSLYRGTMNTEAFF TGTGCCAGCAGCTTGTACAGGGGGACTATGAACACTGAAGCTTTCTTT
TRBJ2-1 TRBD2 TRBV19 . CASSGGLGNEQFF TGTGCCAGTAGTGGCGGACTAGGTAATGAGCAGTTCTTC
TRBJ1-3 . TRBV14 . CASSQAPSSGNTIYF TGTGCCAGCAGCCAAGCGCCGAGCTCTGGAAACACCATATATTTT
TRBJ2-1 TRBD2 TRBV19 . CASSMTSGSNEQFF TGTGCCAGTAGTATGACTAGCGGGAGTAATGAGCAGTTCTTC
TRBJ1-1 TRBD1 TRBV10-3 . CAISRTGNTEAFF TGTGCCATCAGTCGGACAGGGAACACTGAAGCTTTCTTT
TRBJ2-1 TRBD2 TRBV9 . CASSVAASGRGYEQFF TGTGCCAGCAGCGTAGCGGCTAGCGGGAGAGGCTATGAGCAGTTCTTC
TRBJ1-1 . TRBV18 . CASSPETAAEAFF TGTGCCAGCTCACCTGAGACGGCGGCTGAAGCTTTCTTT
TRBJ2-7 . TRBV7-8 . CASSLSIKVSSYEQYF TGTGCCAGCAGCTTAAGTATTAAGGTTAGCTCCTACGAGCAGTACTTC
TRBJ1-5 . TRBV5-4 . CASSLYGQGNQPQHF TGTGCCAGCAGCTTATACGGGCAGGGGAATCAGCCCCAGCATTTT
TRBJ2-1 . TRBV5-8 . CASSGFWAEQFF TGTGCCAGCAGCGGCTTTTGGGCCGAGCAGTTCTTC
TRBJ1-1 . TRBV10-3 . CAARPPGANEAFF TGTGCCGCCCGCCCCCCAGGGGCTAATGAAGCTTTCTTT
TRBJ2-7 TRBD2 TRBV4-2 . CASSQPSGVGLGAYEQYF TGTGCCAGCAGCCAGCCCTCAGGAGTGGGACTAGGAGCCTACGAGCAGTACTTC
TRBJ2-7 TRBD1 TRBV11-1 . CASSFVGTGVYEQYF TGTGCCAGCAGCTTTGTCGGGACAGGGGTCTACGAGCAGTACTTC
TRBJ2-2 . TRBV5-1 . CASSLAGQNTGELFF TGCGCCAGCAGCTTGGCGGGACAGAACACCGGGGAGCTGTTTTTT
TRBJ2-1 . TRBV4-2 . CASSPGTRGADEQFF TGTGCCAGCAGCCCCGGAACACGGGGAGCGGATGAGCAGTTCTTC
TRBJ1-2 . TRBV2 . CASSDRTSYGYTF TGTGCCAGCAGTGATCGGACAAGCTATGGCTACACCTTC
TRBJ2-7 TRBD1 TRBV4-3 once CASSQDRTGALGEQYF TGCGCCAGCAGCCAAGATAGGACAGGGGCGCTGGGCGAGCAGTACTTC
TRBJ2-2 TRBD2 TRBV2 . CASSNLAGGMNTGELFF TGTGCCAGCAGTAATCTAGCGGGAGGGATGAACACCGGGGAGCTGTTTTTT
TRBJ1-1 . TRBV2 . CGTGGAGNTEAFF TGTGGAACGGGAGGGGCGGGGAACACTGAAGCTTTCTTT
TRBJ1-4 . TRBV6-1 . CASSEARGIGEKLFF TGTGCCAGCAGTGAAGCGCGGGGAATTGGGGAAAAACTGTTTTTT
TRBJ2-5 . TRBV28 . CASSLYEEETQYF TGTGCCAGCAGTTTATACGAGGAAGAGACCCAGTACTTC
TRBJ1-1 . TRBV5-4 . CASSPVASTEAFF TGTGCCAGCAGCCCTGTGGCTTCAACTGAAGCTTTCTTT
TRBJ1-2 . TRBV7-8 . CASSLGRDYGYTF TGTGCCAGCAGCTTGGGGAGGGACTATGGCTACACCTTC
TRBJ1-2 TRBD1 TRBV29-1 . CTTTGGIYGYTF TGCACTACAACAGGGGGCATCTATGGCTACACCTTC
TRBJ2-6 . TRBV6-1 once CASSEDQAGANVLTF TGTGCCAGCAGTGAAGACCAGGCTGGGGCCAACGTCCTGACTTTC
TRBJ2-5 . TRBV4-2 . CASSPREGELPETQYF TGTGCCAGCAGCCCAAGAGAGGGGGAACTGCCAGAGACCCAGTACTTC
TRBJ1-5 . TRBV19 . CASSIDSGGINRILLQHF TGTGCCAGTAGTATAGATAGCGGGGGCATAAATCGAATCTTGCTCCAGCATTTT
TRBJ2-3 TRBD2 TRBV5-1 . CASSPGPGGGAADTQYF TGCGCCAGCAGCCCGGGTCCCGGCGGGGGGGCCGCGGATACGCAGTATTTT
TRBJ1-1 . TRBV9 . CASSVGWAASTEAFF TGTGCCAGCAGCGTAGGATGGGCAGCAAGCACTGAAGCTTTCTTT